This entry describes one T cell receptor beta chain. The V end lost 0 bases, the J end lost 4 bases, and 11 bases lay between the germline ends. Germline CDR1 reads SGDLS; CDR2 reads YYNGEE. The CDR3 totals 14 residues. In the original analysis: Amplifying reference gene primers gave estimates of nucleated cell counts. Sequenced by immunoSEQ multiplex PCR; TCRdb stores in-frame clones only, minus some. V and J calls and clone size are copied from that table; D and trimming were computed from the DNA. Among under 350,000 clones, around nine tenths were seen once, and the ten largest hold over 2.5%. The data stem from a study of blood T cell repertoires in COVID-19. Turning to the study itself: Sources were T cells, B-cell-depleted T cells, or PBMCs; the material itself was cDNA or gDNA.

Self-reported history from a screening survey and questionnaire set each donor's cohort. Recovered status in Cohort 3 required two negative PCRs, clearance, or symptom resolution. The sample consisted of PBMCs or T cells enriched from blood (not recorded which). This rearrangement joins TRBV9 to TRBJ2-7, with TRBD1 as a possible D gene (5 bases). The receptor was derived from a woman aged 18-35 years who had recovered from COVID-19. CDR3 sequence reads: CASSVGSTGYEQYF. Written as DNA, the CDR3 is TGTGCCAGCAGCGTAGGATCTACAGGTTACGAGCAGTACTTC.